Listed below are T cell receptor beta chains from one sample, sequenced in a study of T cells in localized non-small cell lung cancer. Data came from immunoSEQ multiplex PCR; TCRdb stores just in-frame clones and leaves some out. The table includes about 2,100 clones, approximately 19% detected once. The sample in question was lung tumor tissue, obtained before any cancer treatment. The receptors stem from a man aged 40 to 70 with stage I squamous cell lung carcinoma. Both conserved end residues are part of each CDR3. D genes are given only for firm matches. Some rows mark clone size as missing; the rest say once, few, many or name a class of expanded clone.

v_gene	d_gene	j_gene	abundance	CDR3aa	CDR3nt
TRBV28	TRBD1	TRBJ2-6	few	CASSLWTGADSGANVLTF	TGTGCCAGCAGTTTATGGACAGGGGCGGACTCTGGGGCCAACGTCCTGACTTTC
TRBV9	NA	TRBJ1-1	medium-sized	CASSVAGGGQGSLAFF	TGTGCCAGCAGCGTAGCGGGAGGAGGGCAGGGGTCCTTGGCTTTCTTT
TRBV5-1	NA	TRBJ2-7	NA	CASSSSEGFLGEQYF	TGCGCCAGCTCGTCCTCCGAGGGCTTCCTAGGCGAGCAGTACTTC
TRBV29-1	TRBD2	TRBJ2-1	NA	CSVLRGGPYNEQFF	TGCAGCGTGCTCCGGGGGGGCCCCTACAATGAGCAGTTCTTC
TRBV19	TRBD1	TRBJ2-7	few	CASSIGRQGRNEQYF	TGTGCCAGTAGTATAGGACGACAGGGACGAAACGAGCAGTACTTC
TRBV11-3	NA	TRBJ2-1	NA	CASSRSHRVGDEQFF	TGTGCCAGCAGCCGAAGTCACAGGGTGGGCGATGAGCAGTTCTTC
TRBV21-1	NA	TRBJ2-1	NA	CASSKGRGLAGGHVNPSSYNEQFF	TGTGCCAGCAGCAAAGGGCGGGGACTAGCGGGAGGGCACGTCAACCCGAGCTCCTACAATGAGCAGTTCTTC
TRBV28	TRBD2	TRBJ2-1	few	CASSEPREGHNNEQFF	TGTGCCAGCAGCGAACCACGGGAGGGCCACAACAATGAGCAGTTCTTC
TRBV11-3	NA	TRBJ2-5	NA	CASSLIGGGAETQYF	TGTGCCAGCAGCTTAATAGGTGGGGGGGCTGAGACCCAGTACTTC
TRBV6-8	TRBD1	TRBJ2-5	NA	CAILLDRVVETQYF	TGTGCCATCTTACTGGACAGGGTTGTGGAGACCCAGTACTTC
TRBV18	TRBD2	TRBJ2-7	NA	CASSPRAGIYEQYF	TGTGCCAGCTCACCGAGAGCGGGAATTTACGAGCAGTACTTC
TRBV14	TRBD2	TRBJ2-1	few	CASSQVGLGEQFF	TGTGCCAGCAGCCAAGTGGGACTAGGTGAGCAGTTCTTC
TRBV11-3	TRBD2	TRBJ2-2	NA	CASSFSGGSGELFF	TGTGCCAGCAGCTTTTCGGGAGGGAGCGGGGAGCTGTTTTTT
TRBV11-3	TRBD2	TRBJ2-5	medium-sized	CASSPARLAGGETQYF	TGTGCCAGCAGCCCCGCCAGACTAGCGGGAGGGGAGACCCAGTACTTC
TRBV9	NA	TRBJ2-7	NA	CASSVDPSGPRGIEQYF	TGTGCCAGCAGCGTAGACCCCTCCGGGCCAAGGGGAATCGAGCAGTACTTC
TRBV7-6	NA	TRBJ2-1	few	CASSQGYGQTPYNEQFF	TGTGCCAGCAGCCAAGGGTACGGCCAGACACCCTACAATGAGCAGTTCTTC
TRBV19	NA	TRBJ2-3	NA	CASSNGTGRSTDTQYF	TGTGCCAGTAGTAACGGGACTGGACGTTCCACAGATACGCAGTATTTT
TRBV29-1	NA	TRBJ2-2	few	CSVVDGTINTGELFF	TGCAGCGTTGTAGACGGGACCATAAACACCGGGGAGCTGTTTTTT
TRBV11-3	NA	TRBJ2-3	NA	CASSSLRDADTQYF	TGTGCCAGCAGCTCCCTCAGGGACGCAGATACGCAGTATTTT
TRBV1	NA	TRBJ2-4	NA	CASSPLAEVAKNIQYF	TGCGCCAGCAGCCCGCTGGCGGAGGTAGCCAAAAACATTCAGTACTTC
TRBV12-5	NA	TRBJ1-1	NA	CASTWDNPLNTEAFF	TGTGCCAGCACCTGGGACAACCCCTTGAACACTGAAGCTTTCTTT
TRBV15	NA	TRBJ2-7	few	CATSSTRGRYEQYF	TGTGCCACCAGCAGTACCCGGGGTAGGTACGAGCAGTACTTC
TRBV19	TRBD1	TRBJ1-1	NA	CASRGQMNTEAFF	TGTGCCAGTAGGGGACAGATGAACACTGAAGCTTTCTTT
TRBV6-8	NA	TRBJ1-5	NA	CASSYPGRGQPQHF	TGTGCCAGCAGTTACCCGGGTAGGGGGCAGCCCCAGCATTTT
TRBV1	NA	TRBJ2-5	NA	CTSSQAPRGRAYQETQYF	TGCACCAGCAGCCAAGCGCCTCGCGGGAGGGCGTACCAAGAGACCCAGTACTTC
TRBV18	NA	TRBJ2-2	NA	CASSPPGVRVTGELFF	TGTGCCAGCTCACCACCGGGGGTTCGGGTCACCGGGGAGCTGTTTTTT
TRBV19	NA	TRBJ2-6	NA	CASGSPGAGANVLTF	TGTGCCAGTGGGTCTCCGGGGGCTGGGGCCAACGTCCTGACTTTC
TRBV1	NA	TRBJ2-5	few	CASSQESSRGSETQYF	TGCGCCAGCAGCCAAGAAAGTAGTAGGGGTTCGGAGACCCAGTACTTC
TRBV6-8	TRBD1	TRBJ1-3	NA	CASSHPTGETGNTIYF	TGTGCCAGCAGTCACCCGACAGGGGAGACGGGAAACACCATATATTTT
TRBV18	NA	TRBJ1-4	NA	CASSPSPAVEKLFF	TGTGCCAGCTCACCATCACCAGCCGTTGAAAAACTGTTTTTT
TRBV6-8	NA	TRBJ2-1	NA	CASSYGDYNEQFF	TGTGCCAGCAGTTACGGGGACTACAATGAGCAGTTCTTC
TRBV30	NA	TRBJ1-4	NA	CAWKSGRTNEKLFF	TGTGCCTGGAAGTCAGGGAGGACTAATGAAAAACTGTTTTTT
TRBV11-3	NA	TRBJ2-1	few	CASSQGTTYNEQFF	TGTGCCAGCAGCCAGGGGACTACTTACAATGAGCAGTTCTTC
TRBV6-8	NA	TRBJ2-7	large	CASSPIRAREQYF	TGTGCCAGCAGTCCAATACGGGCCCGCGAGCAGTACTTC
TRBV11-3	NA	TRBJ1-5	NA	CASSLKGVDGNQPQHF	TGTGCCAGCAGCTTAAAGGGGGTGGACGGCAATCAGCCCCAGCATTTT
TRBV11-3	NA	TRBJ1-3	few	CASSLVVGLSGNTIYF	TGTGCCAGCAGCTTAGTTGTTGGTCTCTCTGGAAACACCATATATTTT
TRBV11-3	TRBD2	TRBJ2-1	NA	CASSPSTSGDNEQFF	TGTGCCAGCAGCCCCAGCACTAGCGGAGACAATGAGCAGTTCTTC
TRBV29-1	TRBD1	TRBJ2-5	few	CSVGRDRTMKETQYF	TGCAGCGTTGGTCGGGACAGGACCATGAAAGAGACCCAGTACTTC
TRBV29-1	NA	TRBJ2-4	NA	CSVYRDIEGIQYF	TGCAGCGTGTACCGGGACATAGAGGGCATTCAGTACTTC
TRBV11-3	NA	TRBJ2-1	NA	CASSSGLSSYNEQFF	TGTGCTAGCAGCTCCGGACTTAGCTCCTACAATGAGCAGTTCTTC
TRBV9	NA	TRBJ1-5	NA	CASSSPGMPQHF	TGTGCCAGCAGCTCACCCGGGATGCCCCAGCATTTT
TRBV6-8	NA	TRBJ1-5	few	CASGKGPGNQPQHF	TGTGCCAGCGGAAAGGGGCCAGGGAATCAGCCCCAGCATTTT